These 25 T cell receptor beta chains came from one sample sequenced in a study of shared clonotypes between healthy human individuals. Profiled with immunoSEQ multiplex PCR; TCRdb holds only in-frame clones, not every one. Here the sample spans approximately 620,000 clones, roughly 97% being singletons. The sample comprised naive CD4+ T cells sorted from blood. Subset indicated: CD45RA+ positively selected. The receptors shown here come from a woman aged 25 to 45 in good health.

V usage is TRBV29-1 and J usage is TRBJ1-1; D unresolved. In germline, CDR1 is SQVTM, CDR2 ANQGSEA. Between the trimmed V and J ends, which lost 5 bases and 1 base, there was a span of 11 bases. The length of the CDR3 is 13 residues. The CDR3 here is CSVRQTGNTEAFF. In DNA, the CDR3 is TGCAGCGTTCGCCAGACGGGGAACACTGAAGCTTTCTTT.

The chain is built from TRBV5-4 and TRBJ2-3; D is uncertain. Germline lookup yields CDR1 SGHNT and CDR2 YYREEE (reference sequence). V lost 1 base, J lost 2 bases, and 14 bases lay in between. The CDR3 sequence is 16 residues long. CDR3 sequence: CASSLRVGDITDTQYF. The CDR3 DNA is TGTGCCAGCAGCTTGCGTGTTGGGGATATCACAGATACGCAGTATTTT.

The rearrangement joins TRBV28 to TRBJ2-6, with a tentative D call TRBD1 (5 bases). There are 16 residues in the CDR3. The germline V gene encodes CDR1 MDHEN and CDR2 SYDVKM. V shed 1 base and J shed 2 bases, with 9 bases lying between them. The CDR3 DNA is TGTGCCAGCAGTTTATTTAGGGGTGCTGGGGCCAACGTCCTGACTTTC. Protein sequence: CASSLFRGAGANVLTF.

The chain couples TRBV15 to TRBJ2-2; TRBD2 is a possible D gene (6 bases). With 0 bases removed from V and 2 bases from J, the gap between germline ends came to 13 bases. Germline values: CDR1 LNHNV, CDR2 YYDKDF (reference sequence). The CDR3 loop spans 17 amino acids. As DNA, the CDR3 is TGTGCCACCAGCAGAGATCGCGGCGGGAAAAACACCGGGGAGCTGTTTTTT. It translates to CATSRDRGGKNTGELFF.

V and J are TRBV5-1 and TRBJ1-1, with a tentative D call TRBD1 (6 bases). Trimming stripped 6 bases from V and 1 base from J, with 16 bases between. The germline V gene encodes CDR1 SGHRS and CDR2 YFSETQ. The length of the CDR3 is 15 residues. The CDR3 nucleotides are TGCGCCAGCACCCTCGTTGAGACAGGGAACACTGAAGCTTTCTTT. Translated, it gives CASTLVETGNTEAFF.

The rearrangement joins TRBV11-2 to TRBJ2-1; D possibly corresponds to TRBD2 (5 bases). Germline CDR1 reads SGHAT; CDR2 reads FQNNGV. The CDR3 contains 16 residues. The V end was cut by 1 base, the J end by 3 bases, with 13 bases between. CDR3 sequence (DNA): TGTGCCAGCAGCTTAGGGGCAAAGCGGATCTACAATGAGCAGTTCTTC. It yields the protein CASSLGAKRIYNEQFF. Full variable domain (outside the CDR3, taken from reference TRBV11-2 and TRBJ2-1): EAGVAQSPRYKIIEKRQSVAFWCNPISGHATLYWYQQILGQGPKLLIQFQNNGVVDDSQLPKDRFSAERLKGVDSTLKIQPAKLEDSAVYLCASSLGAKRIYNEQFFGPGTRLTVL.

This clone was seen a handful of times. The chain couples TRBV7-9 to TRBJ1-3; 11 positions match TRBD1. The germline V gene has CDR1 SEHNR and CDR2 FQNEAQ (reference sequence). The length of the CDR3 is 13 residues. Losses at the gene ends were 0 bases for V and 16 bases for J; bases not matched to a gene: 5. The chain's CDR3 is CASSLAVGQGEYF. For the CDR3, the DNA is TGTGCCAGCAGCTTAGCTGTGGGACAGGGGGAGTATTTT.

The J gene is TRBJ2-7, the V gene TRBV9; either TRBD1 or TRBD2 may fit D (5 bases each). V was pared by 5 bases and J by 2 bases, with 17 bases between. CDR1 and CDR2 (germline): SGDLS, YYNGEE. This CDR3 comprises 15 residues. CDR3 protein: CASSGTPTEAYEQYF. In nucleotides, the CDR3 is TGTGCCAGCAGTGGGACCCCAACCGAAGCCTACGAGCAGTACTTC. Drawing the rest from reference TRBV9 and TRBJ2-7, the complete variable domain is DSGVTQTPKHLITATGQRVTLRCSPRSGDLSVYWYQQSLDQGLQFLIQYYNGEERAKGNILERFSAQQFPDLHSELNLSSLELGDSALYFCASSGTPTEAYEQYFGPGTRLTVT.

V and J are TRBV27 and TRBJ1-1; D is uncertain. The CDR3 contains 14 residues. Germline loops: CDR1 MNHEY, CDR2 SMNVEV (reference sequence). Trimming removed 3 bases from V and 0 bases from J, with 8 bases in between. The CDR3 DNA follows: TGTGCCAGCAGTTTGAGGGAACTGAACACTGAAGCTTTCTTT. As protein: CASSLRELNTEAFF.

CDR3 sequence: CASAWTENTEAFF. Here the CDR3 DNA reads TGTGCCAGCGCATGGACAGAGAACACTGAAGCTTTCTTT. This chain links TRBV5-4 with TRBJ1-1, with D possibly being TRBD1 (6 bases). This CDR3 spans 13 amino acids. The germline V gene has CDR1 SGHNT and CDR2 YYREEE (reference sequence). The V end lost 7 bases, the J end lost 1 base, and 11 bases lay between the germline ends.

The chain joins TRBV27 to TRBJ2-3; D is possibly TRBD1 (6 bases). There are 14 residues in the CDR3. Germline-derived CDR1 and CDR2 are MNHEY and SMNVEV (reference sequence). Trimming pared 5 bases from V and 1 base from J, leaving 10 bases between. The CDR3 DNA sequence: TGTGCCAGCAGTCCCCGGACAGGCACAGATACGCAGTATTTT. It translates to CASSPRTGTDTQYF.

The chain combines TRBV6-1 with TRBJ2-7; 9 bases agree with TRBD2. Germline CDR1 MNHNS, CDR2 SASEGT. This CDR3 spans 15 amino acids. The J segment lost 3 bases and the V segment lost 5 bases, leaving 8 bases of the junction unmatched. The CDR3 loop reads CASSPRGTSLYEQYF. The CDR3 DNA follows: TGTGCCAGCAGTCCGAGAGGGACTAGCCTCTACGAGCAGTACTTC.

The chain joins TRBV19 to TRBJ1-4, with D possibly matching TRBD1 (5 bases). There are 15 residues in the CDR3. V was pared by 7 bases and J by 0 bases, with 12 bases between. Germline loops: CDR1 LNHDA, CDR2 SQIVND (reference sequence). The CDR3 spells CASTGVYATNEKLFF. The CDR3 nucleotides are TGTGCCAGTACGGGGGTTTATGCAACTAATGAAAAACTGTTTTTT. The full variable domain, completed using reference TRBV19 and TRBJ1-4, is DGGITQSPKYLFRKEGQNVTLSCEQNLNHDAMYWYRQDPGQGLRLIYYSQIVNDFQKGDIAEGYSVSREKKESFPLTVTSAQKNPTAFYLCASTGVYATNEKLFFGSGTQLSVL.

The V gene is TRBV18, the J gene TRBJ1-4; D possibly corresponds to TRBD1 (5 bases). Between the trimmed V and J ends, which lost 4 bases and 8 bases, there was a span of 20 bases. This CDR3 is 16 amino acids long. Germline V gene sequence: CDR1 KGHSH, CDR2 LQKENI. Written as DNA, the CDR3 is TGTGCCAGCTCACTAAGCACGGACACGGTTGGAGAAAAACTGTTTTTT. It yields the protein CASSLSTDTVGEKLFF.

The chain employs TRBV7-9 and TRBJ2-1; D may be TRBD2 (5 bases). This CDR3 region has 15 residues. Trimming stripped 2 bases from V and 2 bases from J, with 10 bases between. Germline assignment: CDR1 SEHNR and CDR2 FQNEAQ (reference sequence). The DNA for the CDR3 is TGTGCCAGCAGCTTATCTGGAGGTCCCTACAATGAGCAGTTCTTC. Protein sequence: CASSLSGGPYNEQFF.

The genes are TRBV27 and TRBJ1-2, with TRBD1 as a possible D gene (5 bases). The germline V and J ends were trimmed by 4 bases and 0 bases, with 9 bases remaining between them. Germline assignment: CDR1 MNHEY and CDR2 SMNVEV (reference sequence). The CDR3 is 14 amino acids. CDR3 nucleotide sequence: TGTGCCAGCAGTTCCCCGACAGCTAACTATGGCTACACCTTC. It yields the protein CASSSPTANYGYTF.

This chain links TRBV6-1 with TRBJ2-5; 12 bases are shared with TRBD2. V was clipped by 4 bases and J by 4 bases; unmatched bases: 10. The germline V gene encodes CDR1 MNHNS and CDR2 SASEGT. The CDR3 length is 17 residues. CDR3 bases: TGTGCCAGCAGTGCCCAGCTAGCGGGAGGGCCGGGAGAGACCCAGTACTTC. Its protein product is CASSAQLAGGPGETQYF.

The genes are TRBV2 and TRBJ2-1; TRBD2 agrees at 10 bases. The CDR3 contains 15 residues. V was pared by 6 bases and J by 6 bases, with 8 bases of the junction left unmatched. Per germline, CDR1 SNHLY and CDR2 FYNNEI. The chain's CDR3 is CASRFAASGSNEQFF. Here the CDR3 DNA reads TGTGCCAGCAGGTTCGCGGCTAGCGGGAGCAATGAGCAGTTCTTC.

The J gene is TRBJ2-1, the V gene TRBV9; D is unresolved. Trimming left V 0 bases short and J 9 bases short, with 7 bases between. The CDR3 totals 12 residues. CDR1 is SGDLS, CDR2 YYNGEE, per germline. This CDR3 is CASSVVVSEQFF. DNA of the CDR3: TGTGCCAGCAGCGTAGTCGTCAGTGAGCAGTTCTTC.

This CDR3 is CASSHAGTSGNNEQFF. In DNA, the CDR3 is TGTGCCAGCAGCCATGCCGGGACTAGCGGAAACAATGAGCAGTTCTTC. This chain links TRBV4-2 with TRBJ2-1, with 11 positions matching TRBD2. The V gene's germline CDR1 is LGHNA and CDR2 YNFKEQ. This CDR3 comprises 16 residues. After removal of 3 bases from V and 5 bases from J, the junction contained 6 bases not matched to a gene.

This chain links TRBV4-1 with TRBJ2-2, with 8 bases identical to TRBD1. V lost 6 bases to trimming and J lost 0 bases; unmatched junction nucleotides: 6. CDR1 MGHRA and CDR2 YSYEKL come from the germline V gene. The CDR3 loop spans 16 amino acids. CDR3: CASRTTGAANTGELFF. The CDR3 coding sequence is TGCGCCAGCAGAACGACAGGGGCCGCGAACACCGGGGAGCTGTTTTTT.

This chain joins TRBV6-6 and TRBJ1-5, with D possibly being TRBD1 (6 bases). CDR1 MNHNY and CDR2 SVGAGI come from the germline V gene (reference sequence). This CDR3 region has 15 residues. V was trimmed by 7 bases and J by 3 bases, leaving 16 bases between them. CDR3: CASTQQGFINQPQHF. In DNA, the CDR3 is TGTGCCAGCACCCAACAGGGATTTATCAATCAGCCCCAGCATTTT.

This rearrangement joins TRBV27 to TRBJ2-7; TRBD2 aligns across 9 bases. The V gene end was trimmed by 2 bases and the J gene end by 3 bases; junction bases not matched to a gene: 14. The CDR3 spans 18 residues. Germline values: CDR1 MNHEY, CDR2 SMNVEV (reference sequence). In DNA form, the CDR3 reads TGTGCCAGCAGTTTAGTTAGCGGGAGCTTTTCCCACGTCTACGAGCAGTACTTC. It translates to CASSLVSGSFSHVYEQYF.

CDR3 sequence (DNA): TGTGCCAGCAGTGAACCGCAGGGAGGGCTAGCGGGAGTGGGAAGCACAGATACGCAGTATTTT. The encoded protein is CASSEPQGGLAGVGSTDTQYF. The chain has TRBV2 and TRBJ2-3; 10 bases align to TRBD2. CDR1 SNHLY and CDR2 FYNNEI come from the germline V gene. The CDR3 covers 21 residues. The V segment lost 2 bases and the J segment 0 bases; nucleotides outside the gene matches: 17. The entire variable domain, with the rest obtained from reference TRBV2 and TRBJ2-3, is as follows: EPEVTQTPSHQVTQMGQEVILRCVPISNHLYFYWYRQILGQKVEFLVSFYNNEISEKSEIFDDQFSVERPDGSNFTLKIRSTKLEDSAMYFCASSEPQGGLAGVGSTDTQYFGPGTRLTVL.

The gene calls are TRBV5-1 and TRBJ2-5, with D maybe TRBD2 (6 bases). The CDR3 is made up of 15 amino acids. The ends were cut back, 2 bases at V and 2 bases at J, with 13 bases in the middle. Germline V gene sequence: CDR1 SGHRS, CDR2 YFSETQ. The DNA of the CDR3 is TGCGCCAGCAGCTTTCAGGCTAGCGAACAAGAGACCCAGTACTTC. Protein sequence: CASSFQASEQETQYF.